One TCR beta chain is described in this entry. This PCR relied on a set of 60 Vbeta primers and 13 Jbeta primers. Profiling relied on immunoSEQ multiplex PCR, and the TCRdb table lists in-frame clones only, not all of them. The table records about 230,000 clones, about 77% of them present only once. This specimen comes from a study of cytomegalovirus exposure and HLA in healthy donors. Germline CDR1 reads MNHEY; CDR2 reads SMNVEV (reference sequence). J was trimmed by 0 bases and V by 6 bases; bases with no gene match: 9. The CDR3 runs 17 residues. Sequencing was performed on PBMCs. This clonotype was sampled from a boy between 10 and 17 years old in good health and CMV-seronegative. V is TRBV27 and J is TRBJ1-5; 9 bases match TRBD1. CDR3 residues: CASSHMRTGASNQPQHF. The CDR3 coding sequence is TGTGCCAGCAGCCACATGAGGACAGGGGCTAGCAATCAGCCCCAGCATTTT.